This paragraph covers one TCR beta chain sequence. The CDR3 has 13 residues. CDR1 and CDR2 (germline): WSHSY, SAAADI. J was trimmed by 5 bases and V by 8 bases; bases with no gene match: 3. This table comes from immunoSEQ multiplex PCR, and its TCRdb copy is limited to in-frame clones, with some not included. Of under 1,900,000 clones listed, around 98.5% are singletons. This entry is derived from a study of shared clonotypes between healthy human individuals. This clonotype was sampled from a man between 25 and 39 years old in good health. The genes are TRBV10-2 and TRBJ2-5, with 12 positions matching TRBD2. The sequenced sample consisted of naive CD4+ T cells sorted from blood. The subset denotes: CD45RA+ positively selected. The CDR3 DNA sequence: TGCGCCAGCGCCCTAGCGGGAGGGGAGACCCAGTACTTC. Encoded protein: CASALAGGETQYF.